The 32 T cell receptor beta chains in this list originate from one sample, sequenced in a study of human T cells and chemical hapten exposure. Time point of the sample: patch test 1, 2 weeks after DPC sensitization. The treatment denotes: therapeutic diphenylcyclopropenone sensitization with weekly scalp DPC. Each CDR3 protein is one row after TCRdb ran MiXCR on the RACE reads. Among roughly 380,000 distinct CDR3 sequences listed, around 5% were seen once. This specimen was whole blood, taken in connection with sensitization to the hapten diphenylcyclopropenone (DPC). These TCRs come from a woman between 50 and 59 years old with alopecia areata. Some clones in this sample may be carry-over from other donors' samples.

This clonotype was seen many times. This CDR3 is CASGLPNTGELFF. DNA of the CDR3: TGTGCTAGTGGACTGCCGAACACCGGGGAGCTGTTTTTT. The rearrangement joins TRBV12-5 to TRBJ2-2; D uncertain. V was clipped by 6 bases and J by 0 bases, with 5 bases between them. CDR3 length equals 13 residues. Germline CDR1 LGHNT, CDR2 FRNRAP. Complete variable domain (other parts from reference TRBV12-5 and TRBJ2-2): DARVTQTPRHKVTEMGQEVTMRCQPILGHNTVFWYRQTMMQGLELLAYFRNRAPLDDSGMPKDRFSAEMPDATLATLKIQPSEPRDSAVYFCASGLPNTGELFFGEGSRLTVL.

In this sample, this clonotype turned up a few times. The J gene is TRBJ1-1, the V gene TRBV7-9; a possible D gene is TRBD1 (5 bases). The CDR3 sequence is 12 residues long. Germline V lookup: CDR1 SEHNR, CDR2 FQNEAQ (reference sequence). Deletions cut 7 bases from V and 3 bases from J, with 9 bases between. In DNA form, the CDR3 reads TGTGCCAGCAAGCAGGGATACACTGAAGCTTTCTTT. Amino acids: CASKQGYTEAFF.

In its sample, this clonotype was seen many times. This chain links TRBV7-6 with TRBJ2-1; 13 bases align to TRBD2. V shed 5 bases and J 4 bases; nucleotides not matched to a gene: 8. CDR1 and CDR2 (germline): SGHVS, FNYEAQ. There are 17 residues in the CDR3. CDR3 protein: CASSPGTSGDSYNEQFF. For the CDR3, the DNA is TGTGCCAGCAGCCCGGGGACTAGCGGGGATTCTTACAATGAGCAGTTCTTC.

V gene TRBV5-1 combines with J gene TRBJ1-1; no firm D call. Germline CDR1 is SGHRS and CDR2 is YFSETQ. The ends were cut back, 1 base at V and 8 bases at J, with 12 bases in the middle. This CDR3 contains 13 residues. CDR3 in DNA: TGCGCCAGCAGCTTGTCATCAAGTGAGGAAGCTTTCTTT. Protein: CASSLSSSEEAFF.

This chain links TRBV20-1 with TRBJ1-1; TRBD1 matches at 9 bases. After removal of 4 bases from V and 6 bases from J, the junction contained 3 bases not matched to a gene. This CDR3 comprises 12 residues. Germline assignment: CDR1 DFQATT and CDR2 SNEGSKA (reference sequence). CDR3 residues: CSATTGGSEAFF. In DNA form, the CDR3 reads TGCAGTGCTACCACAGGGGGCTCTGAAGCTTTCTTT.

Ten or more counts support this clonotype. The chain links TRBV7-3 to TRBJ2-2; no clear D. Between the trimmed V and J ends, which lost 2 bases and 0 bases, there was a span of 10 bases. Germline CDR1 SGHTA, CDR2 FQGTGA. The CDR3 is made up of 16 amino acids. This CDR3 is CASSLSSGSNTGELFF. CDR3 in DNA: TGTGCCAGCAGCTTATCGTCCGGATCGAACACCGGGGAGCTGTTTTTT.

This clonotype was detected many times. The rearrangement joins TRBV10-3 to TRBJ2-3, with 7 bases lining up with TRBD2. V lost 6 bases and J lost 3; bases outside the gene matches: 18. Germline V gene sequence: CDR1 ENHRY, CDR2 SYGVKD. The CDR3 is made up of 18 amino acids. The CDR3: CAIRGLPGERGMTDTQYF. The CDR3 DNA is TGTGCCATCAGAGGGCTACCTGGAGAGCGGGGCATGACAGATACGCAGTATTTT.

This clonotype came up many times. The V call is TRBV5-5, the J call TRBJ2-1; the D gene is possibly TRBD2 (6 bases). Trimming pared 0 bases from V and 9 bases from J, leaving 7 bases between. This CDR3 region has 12 residues. Per germline, CDR1 SGHKS and CDR2 YYEKEE (reference sequence). In DNA form, the CDR3 reads TGTGCCAGCAGCTTGGACGGGGGTGAGCAGTTCTTC. Translated, it gives CASSLDGGEQFF.

This clonotype was recorded many times. The gene calls are TRBV7-9 and TRBJ1-4; D perhaps matches TRBD1 (6 bases). Per germline, CDR1 SEHNR and CDR2 FQNEAQ (reference sequence). The CDR3 consists of 18 residues. V lost 2 bases and J lost 3, with 19 bases in between. The CDR3 protein is CASSLPYREDGANEKLFF. The CDR3 DNA sequence: TGTGCCAGCAGCTTACCTTACAGGGAGGACGGAGCTAATGAAAAACTGTTTTTT.

A few counts support this clonotype. The J gene is TRBJ2-4, the V gene TRBV12-3 or TRBV12-4; possible D gene TRBD1, 6 bases. Trimming stripped 5 bases from V and 0 bases from J, with 23 bases between. The CDR3 runs to 19 residues. CDR3 coding DNA: TGTGCCAGCAGTGTCCTTACTCTCAGGGGTAGGGTAGCCAAAAACATTCAGTACTTC. Translating it yields CASSVLTLRGRVAKNIQYF.

This clonotype showed up just a few times. The chain carries TRBV4-1 and TRBJ1-6; D might be TRBD1 (5 bases). CDR1 and CDR2 (germline): MGHRA, YSYEKL. The CDR3 has 16 amino acids. The ends were cut back, 4 bases at V and 5 bases at J, with 15 bases in the middle. CDR3 nucleotides: TGCGCCAGCAGCCTAGGCCAGGGCTTAGATAATTCACCCCTCCACTTT. It codes for CASSLGQGLDNSPLHF.

The chain uses TRBV29-1 and TRBJ2-1, with 12 bases matching TRBD2. Germline CDR1 SQVTM, CDR2 ANQGSEA. The CDR3 covers 12 residues. Germline trimming cut 7 bases from V and 8 bases from J; bases unmatched to any gene: 3. In DNA, the CDR3 is TGCAGCGGACGACTAGCGGGAGATGAGCAGTTCTTC. Its translation: CSGRLAGDEQFF.

This clonotype was seen ten or more times. V and J are TRBV27 and TRBJ2-6; D is perhaps TRBD2 (6 bases). The CDR3 is 16 residues long. The germline CDR1 and CDR2 sequences are MNHEY and SMNVEV (reference sequence). Trimming left V 2 bases short and J 4 bases short, with 12 bases between. The CDR3 nucleotides read TGTGCCAGCAGTTTACTACTAGCCTCCGGGGCCAACGTCCTGACTTTC. Amino acids: CASSLLLASGANVLTF.

In its sample, this clonotype was seen many times. The genes are TRBV2 and TRBJ2-7; D is perhaps TRBD1 (6 bases). This CDR3 comprises 11 residues. Germline CDR1 SNHLY, CDR2 FYNNEI. V was trimmed by 0 bases and J by 9 bases, leaving 6 bases between them. CDR3 bases: TGTGCCAGCAGTGAAGCAGGGGGGCAGTACTTC. Translated: CASSEAGGQYF.

This clonotype was seen at least ten times. The chain recombines TRBV6-1 with TRBJ2-1; 8 bases align to TRBD1. V was pared by 6 bases and J by 4 bases, with 8 bases of the junction left unmatched. The CDR3 is 15 residues long. CDR1 and CDR2 from the germline V gene are MNHNS and SASEGT. The CDR3 loop reads CASSVQGAGYNEQFF. DNA for the CDR3: TGTGCCAGCAGCGTCCAGGGGGCGGGATACAATGAGCAGTTCTTC.

This clonotype occurred many times. The chain has TRBV11-2 and TRBJ2-3; TRBD2 aligns across 10 bases. J lost 4 bases, V lost 3 bases, and 16 bases had no gene match. CDR3 length: 19 amino acids. CDR1 is SGHAT, CDR2 FQNNGV, per germline. CDR3 region: CASSFPGSGGPPSADTQYF. The CDR3 region has the DNA TGTGCCAGCAGCTTTCCGGGTAGCGGGGGGCCCCCTTCTGCAGATACGCAGTATTTT.

This clonotype was seen many times. This rearrangement joins TRBV7-2 to TRBJ2-3, with D unclear. The CDR3 is made up of 12 amino acids. The V end was cut by 5 bases, the J end by 13 bases, with 16 bases between. Germline V CDR1 and CDR2: SGHTA, FQGNSA. The CDR3 bases are TGTGCCAGCAGCCCCTCGCCCCCCGTGGAGTATTTT. Translated, it gives CASSPSPPVEYF.

The chain has TRBV28 and TRBJ2-3; 11 positions match TRBD2. The CDR3 spans 16 residues. V shed 5 bases and J 1 base; nucleotides not matched to a gene: 5. Looked up from germline, CDR1 is MDHEN and CDR2 is SYDVKM. The chain's CDR3 is CASSALTSGGTDTQYF. The CDR3 DNA follows: TGTGCCAGCAGTGCCCTGACTAGCGGGGGCACAGATACGCAGTATTTT.

This clonotype was found many times. One junction end disagrees with the germline gene, perhaps due to a read error. The chain is built from TRBV20-1 and TRBJ2-1; TRBD1 aligns across 7 bases. CDR1 and CDR2 (germline): DFQATT, SNEGSKA (reference sequence). This CDR3 contains 17 residues. Written as DNA, the CDR3 is TGTCCAGAAGGGACAGATCCAATTCAAGTGGCCTACAATGAGCAGTTCTTC. Translation gives CPEGTDPIQVAYNEQFF.

A few counts support this clonotype. The gene calls are TRBV6-1 and TRBJ1-4; D might be TRBD1 (6 bases). Deletions cut 1 base from V and 7 bases from J, with 16 bases between. The CDR3 totals 16 residues. Germline lookup yields CDR1 MNHNS and CDR2 SASEGT. CDR3 bases: TGTGCCAGCAGTGAAGGTCTGGGGGCACGGAGTGAAAAACTGTTTTTT. Translating it yields CASSEGLGARSEKLFF.

This clonotype was recorded many times. The rearrangement links TRBV12-3 or TRBV12-4 to TRBJ2-7, with D unclear. The CDR3 is 13 residues long. Trimming left V 3 bases short and J 4 bases short, with 10 bases between. The CDR3 DNA sequence: TGTGCCAGCAGTTTGGTAGGAGCGTACGAGCAGTACTTC. Translating it yields CASSLVGAYEQYF.

This clonotype has a count of ten or more. V and J are TRBV21-1 and TRBJ1-6. TRBV21-1 is a pseudogene locus. The CDR3 totals 18 residues. This chain's CDR3 is CARPARREKSSYNSPLHF. CDR3 coding DNA: TGTGCCAGACCCGCGAGAAGGGAAAAAAGCTCCTATAATTCACCCCTCCACTTT.

The rearrangement uses TRBV20-1 and TRBJ2-3; no clear D gene. Germline V gene data show CDR1 as DFQATT and CDR2 as SNEGSKA (reference sequence). This CDR3 spans 12 amino acids. Trimming left V 0 bases short and J 7 bases short, with 8 bases between. The CDR3 reads CSARDQRHTQYF. As DNA, the CDR3 is TGCAGTGCTAGAGATCAGAGGCATACGCAGTATTTT.

This clonotype appeared many times. The rearrangement uses TRBV7-2 and TRBJ2-3; D may be TRBD2 (5 bases). Trimming removed 3 bases at V and 4 bases at J, with 11 bases between. Germline values: CDR1 SGHTA, CDR2 FQGNSA. The CDR3 has 14 residues. As DNA, the CDR3 is TGTGCCAGCAGCTTTTGGGGAGTAGCAGATACGCAGTATTTT. This sequence encodes CASSFWGVADTQYF.

This clonotype was observed a few times. J is TRBJ2-1 and V is TRBV5-4; maybe TRBD1 (6 bases). Germline values: CDR1 SGHNT, CDR2 YYREEE (reference sequence). The CDR3 is made up of 15 amino acids. V dropped 5 bases and J dropped 1 base, with 13 bases sitting between them. CDR3 region: CASSRDIGSYNEQFF. The CDR3 DNA reads as TGTGCCAGCAGTCGGGACATAGGATCCTACAATGAGCAGTTCTTC.

This clonotype was detected many times. V gene TRBV5-6 combines with J gene TRBJ1-4; D is ambiguous. The germline V and J ends were trimmed by 0 bases and 7 bases, with 4 bases remaining between them. Looked up from germline, CDR1 is SGHDT and CDR2 is YYEEEE. The CDR3 runs 12 residues. CDR3 bases: TGTGCCAGCAGCTTGGGGGCTGAAAAACTGTTTTTT. This gives the protein CASSLGAEKLFF. Full variable domain (missing parts from reference TRBV5-6 and TRBJ1-4): DAGVTQSPTHLIKTRGQQVTLRCSPKSGHDTVSWYQQALGQGPQFIFQYYEEEERQRGNFPDRFSGHQFPNYSSELNVNALLLGDSALYLCASSLGAEKLFFGSGTQLSVL.

This rearrangement joins TRBV20-1 to TRBJ1-5, with TRBD1 matching 7 bases. V lost 6 bases to trimming and J lost 1 base; unmatched junction nucleotides: 9. The germline CDR1 and CDR2 sequences are DFQATT and SNEGSKA (reference sequence). The CDR3 consists of 15 residues. The CDR3 DNA follows: TGCAGTGCACGAGAGGGGGCTGCAAGCAATCAGCCCCAGCATTTT. This sequence encodes CSAREGAASNQPQHF.

This clonotype was picked up many times. The chain recombines TRBV20-1 with TRBJ1-6; a possible D gene is TRBD1 (5 bases). The CDR3 is 14 amino acids. V lost 6 bases, J lost 14 bases, and 23 bases lay in between. Germline V gives CDR1 DFQATT, CDR2 SNEGSKA (reference sequence). The CDR3 nucleotides read TGCAGTGCCCACTCGGGTGGCGGGGGTTTGACCCTCCACTTT. Translated, it gives CSAHSGGGGLTLHF.

The rearrangement uses TRBV12-3 or TRBV12-4 and TRBJ2-1; TRBD2 aligns across 13 bases. V was pared by 1 base and J by 1 base, with 7 bases of the junction left unmatched. The CDR3 has 19 amino acids. CDR3 amino acids: CASSLETSGRKGSYNEQFF. CDR3 bases: TGTGCCAGCAGTTTAGAGACTAGCGGGAGGAAGGGGTCCTACAATGAGCAGTTCTTC.

This clonotype was recorded at least ten times. The V call is TRBV28, the J call TRBJ2-1, with 7 positions matching TRBD1. J was trimmed by 0 bases and V by 6 bases; bases with no gene match: 8. Germline CDR1 MDHEN, CDR2 SYDVKM. The CDR3 has 16 residues. The CDR3 loop reads CASSKQGSSSYNEQFF. The CDR3, as DNA: TGTGCCAGCAGCAAACAGGGGTCTAGCTCCTACAATGAGCAGTTCTTC.

On this clonotype itself: A much more abundant neighbour one base away suggests this may be a read error. This chain connects TRBV20-1 to TRBJ1-2; D call uncertain. In germline, CDR1 is DFQATT, CDR2 SNEGSKA (reference sequence). The CDR3 has 15 amino acids. Trimming took off 6 bases at V and 0 bases at J, with 17 bases between the two ends. The CDR3 loop is CSAPLKGNANYGYTF. Written as DNA, the CDR3 is TGCAGTGCCCCTTTAAAAGGGAATGCTAACTATGGCTACACCTTC.

The table lists this clonotype with many counts. This chain uses TRBV6-5 with TRBJ1-2; 7 bases line up with TRBD1. In germline, CDR1 is MNHEY, CDR2 SVGAGI. The CDR3 has 11 residues. V lost 10 bases, J lost 4 bases, and 3 bases stayed unmatched. The CDR3 DNA reads as TGTGCCACCAACAGGGGCTATGGCTACACCTTC. It yields the protein CATNRGYGYTF.